This note documents a single T cell receptor beta chain sequence. At one end, the junction sequence differs from germline, possibly due to a read error. This entry is derived from a study of T cells after yellow fever vaccination. Germline lookup yields CDR1 SSHAT and CDR2 FNYEAQ (reference sequence). This CDR3 contains 15 residues. MiXCR, applied by TCRdb to the 5' RACE reads, yields one record per CDR3 protein. The sample lists about 370,000 distinct CDR3 sequences; around 10% were seen once. The sequences come from PBMCs, collected on the day of the first yellow fever vaccination. The rearrangement links TRBV7-7 to TRBJ2-5; 9 bases are a match to TRBD2. The sequence was obtained from a man aged 18-30 years who received the YFV17D yellow fever vaccine. The CDR3 nucleotides read TGTGCTAGCAGCGCGAGCGGGGGGTCCGCTGAGACCCAGTACTTC. Its protein product is CASSASGGSAETQYF.